The 9 T cell receptor beta chains presented below share a single source sample, sequenced in a study of T-cell reconstitution after alpha-beta-depleted transplantation in children. TCRbeta library preparation incorporated unique molecular identifiers. In TCRdb, the PCR reads were re-called with MiXCR into one record per CDR3 protein. The profile shows about 610,000 distinct CDR3 sequences, over 9.5% of them singletons. Here the sequenced sample was PBMCs from the stem cell graft donor, taken from the stem cell graft. These receptors originate from a human donor who donated a stem cell graft to a child with acute myeloid leukemia.

CDR3 bases: TGTGCCAGTAGTATCTCCGGGATCCTACCTAACGAGCAGTACTTC. It codes for CASSISGILPNEQYF. The genes are TRBV19 and TRBJ2-7, with a tentative D call TRBD2 (5 bases). Germline CDR1 and CDR2: LNHDA and SQIVND (reference sequence). The CDR3 consists of 15 residues. V was pared by 3 bases and J by 5 bases, with 17 bases between.

This clonotype has ten or more counts. The CDR3 bases are TGCAGCGTTTTAGCAGCCGGGGAGCTGTTTTTT. Its protein product is CSVLAAGELFF. The chain links TRBV29-1 to TRBJ2-2, with unresolved D. CDR3 length equals 11 residues. Per the germline V gene, CDR1 is SQVTM and CDR2 is ANQGSEA. V was pared by 5 bases and J by 6 bases, with 7 bases between.

V gene TRBV6-6 combines with J gene TRBJ1-2; unclear D gene. V shed 2 bases and J shed 0 bases, with 1 base lying between them. CDR1 is MNHNY and CDR2 is SVGAGI in the germline V gene (reference sequence). The CDR3 loop spans 12 amino acids. This CDR3 reads CASSYTNYGYTF. CDR3 nucleotide sequence: TGTGCCAGCAGTTACACTAACTATGGCTACACCTTC.

The chain is built from TRBV29-1 and TRBJ1-2; no clear D gene. The ends were cut back, 5 bases at V and 3 bases at J, with 10 bases in the middle. CDR3 length: 12 amino acids. Germline loops: CDR1 SQVTM, CDR2 ANQGSEA. CDR3 sequence (DNA): TGCAGCGTTCCAGCTTTTGACTATGGCTACACCTTC. Encoded protein: CSVPAFDYGYTF.

In its sample, this clonotype was seen a few times. V usage is TRBV27 and J usage is TRBJ2-1, with TRBD1 identical over 8 bases. The CDR3 contains 14 residues. CDR1 is MNHEY, CDR2 SMNVEV, per germline (reference sequence). V lost 0 bases, J lost 7 bases, and 2 bases stayed unmatched. CDR3 loop: CASSLSDRGNEQFF. CDR3 coding DNA: TGTGCCAGCAGTTTATCAGACAGGGGTAATGAGCAGTTCTTC.

The V call is TRBV3-1, the J call TRBJ2-3, with D uncertain. Germline lookup yields CDR1 LGHDT and CDR2 YNNKEL (reference sequence). The CDR3 has 13 amino acids. V lost 8 bases and J lost 1, with 10 bases in between. CDR3 in DNA: TGTGCCAGCCGCCCGGCGGGCACAGATACGCAGTATTTT. This codes for CASRPAGTDTQYF.

CDR3 coding DNA: TGTGCCAGCAGTGACGGGACTAGCGGGAAAAGCGAGCAGTACTTC. Its translation: CASSDGTSGKSEQYF. The V call is TRBV28, the J call TRBJ2-7, with TRBD2 matching over 13 bases. The CDR3 totals 15 residues. CDR1 is MDHEN, CDR2 SYDVKM, per germline. Trimming at V came to 5 bases and at J to 6 bases, leaving 7 bases not matched to a gene. The whole variable domain, remainder taken from reference TRBV28 and TRBJ2-7, is DVKVTQSSRYLVKRTGEKVFLECVQDMDHENMFWYRQDPGLGLRLIYFSYDVKMKEKGDIPEGYSVSREKKERFSLILESASTNQTSMYLCASSDGTSGKSEQYFGPGTRLTVT.

The gene calls are TRBV5-1 and TRBJ2-5, with TRBD2 matching over 16 bases. The CDR3 sequence is 16 residues long. Germline V gene data show CDR1 as SGHRS and CDR2 as YFSETQ. V shed 5 bases and J 5 bases; nucleotides not matched to a gene: 6. The CDR3 spells CASRPGLAGGSETQYF. CDR3 nucleotide sequence: TGCGCCAGCAGACCGGGACTAGCGGGAGGGTCCGAGACCCAGTACTTC. Looking up the rest from reference TRBV5-1 and TRBJ2-5 gives the full variable domain: KAGVTQTPRYLIKTRGQQVTLSCSPISGHRSVSWYQQTPGQGLQFLFEYFSETQRNKGNFPGRFSGRQFSNSRSEMNVSTLELGDSALYLCASRPGLAGGSETQYFGPGTRLLVL.

This clonotype was counted a few times. The chain links TRBV7-2 to TRBJ2-3, with 7 bases that match TRBD2. V lost 5 bases to trimming and J lost 11 bases; unmatched junction nucleotides: 7. CDR1 SGHTA and CDR2 FQGNSA come from the germline V gene. The CDR3 has 12 residues. DNA of the CDR3: TGTGCCAGCAGCGACGGACTAGTCCTGCAGTATTTT. Residues: CASSDGLVLQYF.